This entry lists 25 T cell receptor beta chains sequenced from one sample in a study of T cells after yellow fever vaccination. From the 5' RACE reads, TCRdb called clonotypes with MiXCR, one entry per CDR3 protein. The sample yields 300,000 to 350,000 distinct CDR3 sequences, approximately 4% seen once. The sequenced sample was PBMCs, obtained 5 days after the yellow fever booster vaccination. These receptors all stem from a man aged 18 to 30 who received the YFV17D yellow fever vaccine.

The chain carries TRBV5-4 and TRBJ2-3, with TRBD2 identical over 7 bases. Germline V lookup: CDR1 SGHNT, CDR2 YYREEE (reference sequence). The CDR3 contains 16 residues. After removal of 3 bases from V and 4 bases from J, the junction contained 11 bases not matched to a gene. CDR3 in amino acids: CASSWGPGLPSDTQYF. Here the CDR3 DNA reads TGTGCCAGCAGCTGGGGACCGGGACTACCGTCAGATACGCAGTATTTT.

This clonotype was seen ten or more times. The J gene is TRBJ2-7, the V gene TRBV7-2, with 9 bases fitting TRBD1. This CDR3 spans 15 amino acids. Germline CDR1 and CDR2: SGHTA and FQGNSA. The V and J ends lost 4 bases and 2 bases, in that order; junction bases with no gene match: 6. In nucleotides, the CDR3 is TGTGCCAGCAGCTCACAGGGGGCGATCCCCTACGAGCAGTACGTC. This translates into CASSSQGAIPYEQYV.

A few counts support this clonotype. This chain joins TRBV5-1 and TRBJ2-7; 8 bases fit TRBD1. Germline V CDR1 and CDR2: SGHRS, YFSETQ. V shed 3 bases, J shed 6 bases, and the junction held 8 bases outside the gene matches. The CDR3 contains 14 residues. For the CDR3, the DNA is TGCGCCAGCAGCTGGGGCCATCAGGGGGCCGAGCAGTACGTC. Its translation is CASSWGHQGAEQYV.

The V gene is TRBV5-1, the J gene TRBJ1-2; 9 bases line up with TRBD1. V was clipped by 4 bases and J by 5 bases; unmatched bases: 9. Per germline, CDR1 SGHRS and CDR2 YFSETQ. The CDR3 is 15 amino acids. The CDR3 nucleotides read TGCGCCAGCAGCGACCGGGACAGGGAAAGATATGGCTACACCTTC. It codes for CASSDRDRERYGYTF.

The genes are TRBV7-3 and TRBJ2-1; D may be TRBD2 (6 bases). The CDR3 extends over 14 amino acids. Deletions cut 5 bases from V and 6 bases from J, with 14 bases between. CDR1 and CDR2 from the germline V gene are SGHTA and FQGTGA. CDR3 in amino acids: CASSPNLGGNEQFF. In nucleotides, the CDR3 is TGTGCCAGCAGCCCGAACCTGGGGGGCAATGAGCAGTTCTTC.

In this sample, this clonotype turned up many times. J is TRBJ2-3 and V is TRBV12-3 or TRBV12-4; D is unclear. Trimming pared 6 bases from V and 4 bases from J, leaving 17 bases between. The CDR3 sequence is 15 residues long. In nucleotides, the CDR3 is TGTGCCAGCAGGGACCGGGTCACTGGGGCAGATACGCAGTATTTT. It is translated as CASRDRVTGADTQYF.

The chain couples TRBV10-3 to TRBJ2-3, with 11 nucleotides matching TRBD1. CDR1 is ENHRY and CDR2 is SYGVKD in the germline V gene. This CDR3 region has 15 residues. V gave up 6 bases and J gave up 4 bases; unmatched junction bases: 6. CDR3 loop: CAISGTGGEADTQYF. The CDR3 DNA reads TGTGCCATCAGCGGGACAGGGGGAGAAGCAGATACGCAGTATTTT.

The chain has TRBV7-9 and TRBJ2-7, with 9 bases matching TRBD1. This CDR3 has 15 amino acids. Germline V lookup: CDR1 SEHNR, CDR2 FQNEAQ (reference sequence). Losses at the gene ends were 4 bases for V and 2 bases for J; bases not matched to a gene: 6. The CDR3 bases are TGTGCCAGCAGCTATCCCAGGGACAGGGCCTACGAGCAGTACTTC. This sequence encodes CASSYPRDRAYEQYF.

This chain uses TRBV28 with TRBJ1-4; no definite D call. CDR1 and CDR2 (germline): MDHEN, SYDVKM. The ends were cut back, 10 bases at V and 5 bases at J, with 14 bases in the middle. There are 13 residues in the CDR3. The CDR3 here is CATNYITNEKLFF. The CDR3 region has the DNA TGTGCCACCAACTACATTACCAATGAAAAACTGTTTTTT.

This clonotype was counted once. This may come from a read error, since a much larger clone is one base off. The genes are TRBV12-3 or TRBV12-4 and TRBJ2-3; D ambiguous. The CDR3 loop spans 15 amino acids. The ends were cut back, 7 bases at V and 3 bases at J, with 17 bases in the middle. The CDR3 nucleotides read TGTGCCAGCACCTCGTATGTTCACGGTACAGATACGCAGTATTTT. Its translation is CASTSYVHGTDTQYF.

This clonotype was picked up a small number of times. This chain connects TRBV20-1 to TRBJ2-1; D is unresolved. Germline V gene sequence: CDR1 DFQATT, CDR2 SNEGSKA (reference sequence). Trimming removed 1 base at V and 3 bases at J, with 10 bases between. The CDR3 is 14 residues long. CDR3 residues: CSARGPEGYNEQFF. The CDR3 DNA reads as TGCAGTGCTAGAGGTCCCGAAGGCTACAATGAGCAGTTCTTC.

This clonotype was recorded at least ten times. The chain joins TRBV7-6 to TRBJ2-1; perhaps D is TRBD1 or TRBD2 (5 bases each). V was cut by 8 bases and J by 6 bases, with 17 bases left in between. This CDR3 spans 14 amino acids. CDR1 and CDR2 from the germline V gene are SGHVS and FNYEAQ. The CDR3, as DNA: TGTGCCAGCTCAACCGAGGGGTTCGGCAATGAGCAGTTCTTC. Translated, it gives CASSTEGFGNEQFF.

This clonotype was recorded a few times. Written as DNA, the CDR3 is TGCAGTGCTACCCGGGATTGGGGAAACACCATATATTTT. Encoded protein: CSATRDWGNTIYF. The chain joins TRBV20-1 to TRBJ1-3, with D unresolved. The CDR3 loop spans 13 amino acids. Germline-derived CDR1 and CDR2 are DFQATT and SNEGSKA (reference sequence). Trimming cost V 4 bases and J 4 bases, with 11 bases left between them.

This clonotype was found many times. CDR3 amino acids: CASSSGLAGGLLLVDEQFF. CDR3 coding DNA: TGTGCCAGCAGTTCCGGACTAGCGGGGGGGCTTCTCCTTGTCGATGAGCAGTTCTTC. The rearrangement uses TRBV6-6 and TRBJ2-1, with 15 bases lining up with TRBD2. Looked up from germline, CDR1 is MNHNY and CDR2 is SVGAGI (reference sequence). V lost 4 bases, J lost 8 bases, and 15 bases stayed unmatched. This CDR3 is built from 19 residues.

CDR3 loop: CASSGGLGGSGANVLTF. CDR3 sequence (DNA): TGCGCCAGCAGCGGGGGTCTCGGAGGCTCTGGGGCCAACGTCCTGACTTTC. This chain uses TRBV5-1 with TRBJ2-6; D possibly matches TRBD1 or TRBD2 (5 bases each). This CDR3 region has 17 residues. Germline V gene data show CDR1 as SGHRS and CDR2 as YFSETQ. Trimming cost V 4 bases and J 0 bases, with 14 bases left between them.

CDR3: CASSLVGAQPQHF. The CDR3 DNA is TGTGCCAGCAGTTTAGTAGGGGCGCAGCCCCAGCATTTT. The rearrangement joins TRBV12-3 or TRBV12-4 to TRBJ1-5, with a weak D call TRBD1 (5 bases). The CDR3 is 13 residues long. V lost 1 base, J lost 7 bases, and 8 bases lay in between.

This clonotype was counted only a few times. The chain joins TRBV6-2 or TRBV6-3 to TRBJ1-5, with 7 positions matching TRBD1. Per germline, CDR1 MNHEY and CDR2 SVGEGT. Losses at the gene ends were 6 bases for V and 0 bases for J; bases not matched to a gene: 5. CDR3 length: 15 amino acids. In DNA, the CDR3 is TGTGCCAGCAGCGCGGGACAGAATAGCAATCAGCCCCAGCATTTT. Translating gives CASSAGQNSNQPQHF.

The chain has TRBV7-9 and TRBJ1-1; a possible D gene is TRBD1 (6 bases). The CDR3 consists of 14 residues. CDR1 and CDR2 from the germline V gene are SEHNR and FQNEAQ (reference sequence). V lost 3 bases, J lost 6 bases, and 14 bases lay in between. The CDR3: CASSFRGHFSEAFF. DNA of the CDR3: TGTGCCAGCAGCTTCCGGGGGCACTTTTCTGAAGCTTTCTTT.

This chain joins TRBV6-5 and TRBJ1-5; 7 bases agree with TRBD1. CDR1 and CDR2 (germline): MNHEY, SVGAGI. V gave up 3 bases and J gave up 6 bases; unmatched junction bases: 2. The CDR3 runs 13 residues. The CDR3 protein is CASSYYRGQPQHF. CDR3 bases: TGTGCCAGCAGTTATTACAGGGGTCAGCCCCAGCATTTT.

This chain links TRBV2 with TRBJ1-2; 10 bases fit TRBD1. V dropped 6 bases and J dropped 5; count of bases not matched to a gene: 6. Germline V gives CDR1 SNHLY, CDR2 FYNNEI. The CDR3 spans 14 residues. In nucleotides, the CDR3 is TGTGCCAGCAGGGACAGGGGGTACATTTATGGCTACACCTTC. It yields the protein CASRDRGYIYGYTF. The whole variable domain, filled in from reference TRBV2 and TRBJ1-2, reads EPEVTQTPSHQVTQMGQEVILRCVPISNHLYFYWYRQILGQKVEFLVSFYNNEISEKSEIFDDQFSVERPDGSNFTLKIRSTKLEDSAMYFCASRDRGYIYGYTFGSGTRLTVV.

This clonotype was observed at least ten times. The genes are TRBV3-1 and TRBJ2-1; D is possibly TRBD1 (5 bases). The ends were cut back, 6 bases at V and 7 bases at J, with 13 bases in the middle. Germline loops: CDR1 LGHDT, CDR2 YNNKEL (reference sequence). This CDR3 spans 13 amino acids. CDR3 protein: CASSPRGLNEQFF. CDR3 in DNA: TGTGCCAGCAGTCCAAGGGGATTGAATGAGCAGTTCTTC.

The genes are TRBV5-5 and TRBJ2-4; the D gene could be TRBD1 or TRBD2 (5 bases each). The CDR3 is 14 residues long. Germline V gives CDR1 SGHKS, CDR2 YYEKEE (reference sequence). The V end lost 3 bases, the J end lost 5 bases, and 12 bases lay between the germline ends. CDR3: CASSYAGTENIQYF. DNA of the CDR3: TGTGCCAGCAGCTACGCCGGGACGGAAAACATTCAGTACTTC.

This clonotype was observed a handful of times. The V gene is TRBV4-1, the J gene TRBJ2-3, with D unclear. With 0 bases removed from V and 5 bases from J, the gap between germline ends came to 9 bases. This CDR3 has 14 amino acids. In germline, CDR1 is MGHRA, CDR2 YSYEKL. CDR3 nucleotide sequence: TGCGCCAGCAGCCAAGAGATCCCCAGAGATACGCAGTATTTT. Translating gives CASSQEIPRDTQYF.

This clonotype was counted at least ten times. The chain is built from TRBV20-1 and TRBJ2-7; D is undetermined. Germline V gives CDR1 DFQATT, CDR2 SNEGSKA (reference sequence). This CDR3 contains 12 residues. V was cut by 6 bases and J by 1 base, with 10 bases left in between. CDR3 bases: TGCAGTGCCCGCAAAACTTCCTACGAGCAGTACTTC. Translating it yields CSARKTSYEQYF.

This clonotype was detected many times. The gene calls are TRBV5-1 and TRBJ2-4; D might be TRBD1 (6 bases). Germline CDR1 SGHRS, CDR2 YFSETQ. V gave up 0 bases and J gave up 8 bases, with 15 bases separating them. This CDR3 is built from 15 residues. The CDR3 sequence: CASSLGYRAADIQYF. The DNA of the CDR3 is TGCGCCAGCAGCTTGGGGTACAGGGCTGCGGACATTCAGTACTTC.